One sample yielded the 6 T cell receptor beta chains listed below, sequenced in a study of beta chain features in type 1 diabetes. As every portion of the isolated RNA was reverse transcribed, the sequencing read expressed TCRB transcripts. Sequencing was performed with immunoSEQ multiplex PCR; in TCRdb, only in-frame clones are kept and a portion is missing. In the table there are under 400,000 clones, roughly a fifth of which are singletons. The sequencing input was naive CD4+ T cells from blood. Source of these receptors: a woman aged 18-29 years in good health.

The chain employs TRBV4-1 and TRBJ2-7; D possibly corresponds to TRBD1 (7 bases). Trimming shortened V by 4 bases and J by 3 bases, and 19 bases separated the two germline ends. Germline V gives CDR1 MGHRA, CDR2 YSYEKL. The CDR3 contains 16 residues. The CDR3 DNA is TGCGCCAGCAGCCCTCTAGGGCAGGGGGGTAACTACGAGCAGTACTTC. It yields the protein CASSPLGQGGNYEQYF.

This sequence joins TRBV28 and TRBJ1-2; D may be TRBD1 (5 bases). CDR3 length: 13 residues. Trimming removed 5 bases from V and 5 bases from J, with 12 bases in between. Germline V gene sequence: CDR1 MDHEN, CDR2 SYDVKM. The CDR3 region is CASSPTVLYGYTF. CDR3 coding DNA: TGTGCCAGCAGTCCGACAGTCCTTTATGGCTACACCTTC.

The V gene is TRBV5-8, the J gene TRBJ1-2; 9 bases match TRBD1. This CDR3 spans 17 amino acids. The V gene's germline CDR1 is SGHTS and CDR2 YDEGEE. Losses at the gene ends were 3 bases for V and 5 bases for J; bases not matched to a gene: 14. CDR3 sequence (DNA): TGTGCCAGCAGCTACCAGGGACAGGGAATTTCGGATTATGGCTACACCTTC. Translating it yields CASSYQGQGISDYGYTF.

V usage is TRBV11-2 and J usage is TRBJ2-3; 11 nucleotides agree with TRBD2. The germline gives CDR1 SGHAT, CDR2 FQNNGV. The J segment lost 3 bases and the V segment lost 5 bases, leaving 7 bases of the junction unmatched. This CDR3 contains 16 residues. CDR3 DNA: TGTGCCAGCAGCCGTCGACTAGCGGGAACGACAGATACGCAGTATTTT. This codes for CASSRRLAGTTDTQYF. The full variable domain, with the rest looked up from reference TRBV11-2 and TRBJ2-3, is EAGVAQSPRYKIIEKRQSVAFWCNPISGHATLYWYQQILGQGPKLLIQFQNNGVVDDSQLPKDRFSAERLKGVDSTLKIQPAKLEDSAVYLCASSRRLAGTTDTQYFGPGTRLTVL.

In regard to this clone: The sample carries other DNA sequences with the same CDR3. The chain carries TRBV5-1 and TRBJ2-3, with D unclear. V was cut by 2 bases and J by 1 base, with 8 bases left in between. Germline CDR1 reads SGHRS; CDR2 reads YFSETQ. There are 14 residues in the CDR3. CDR3 sequence reads: CASSFRQGTDTQYF. The CDR3 nucleotides read TGCGCCAGCAGCTTTCGGCAGGGCACAGATACGCAGTATTTT.

This clone has more than one count but fewer than ten. The chain is built from TRBV25-1 and TRBJ2-5; 10 bases map to TRBD1. The CDR3 covers 14 residues. V lost 5 bases to trimming and J lost 2 bases; unmatched junction nucleotides: 2. The germline V gene encodes CDR1 MGHDK and CDR2 SYGVNS. In nucleotides, the CDR3 is TGTGCCAGCAGTTTGGGACAGGGGCAAGAGACCCAGTACTTC. The encoded protein is CASSLGQGQETQYF.